These 2 T cell receptor beta chains were sequenced from one sample in a study of blood T cell repertoires in COVID-19. Assay: immunoSEQ multiplex PCR; the TCRdb copy retains only in-frame clones and omits some. The table records some 50,000 clones, about 90% of them present only once. Sequenced material: peripheral blood. Receptors originate from a man aged 65 to 85 with active COVID-19.

The V gene is TRBV5-4, the J gene TRBJ1-2; no definite D call. Germline V gene sequence: CDR1 SGHNT, CDR2 YYREEE (reference sequence). The V and J ends lost 0 bases and 8 bases respectively, with 17 bases between them. This CDR3 comprises 15 residues. The DNA for the CDR3 is TGTGCCAGCAGCTTGGCTTTGAAAAACAGTGGGGGCTACACCTTC. Protein sequence: CASSLALKNSGGYTF.

The chain carries TRBV5-1 and TRBJ1-2; TRBD1 agrees at 9 bases. V lost 4 bases, J lost 4 bases, and 5 bases stayed unmatched. This CDR3 is built from 14 residues. Germline CDR1 reads SGHRS; CDR2 reads YFSETQ. CDR3 sequence reads: CASSRTGEGYGYTF. In DNA form, the CDR3 reads TGCGCCAGCAGCAGGACAGGGGAAGGCTATGGCTACACCTTC.